This is a list of T cell receptor beta chains from one sample in a study of T cell responses to AZD1222 COVID-19 vaccine. The repertoire was sequenced with immunoSEQ multiplex PCR; TCRdb's copy has only in-frame clones and lacks some. The sample includes some 180,000 clones, 70% to 90% of them seen just once. The sequenced sample was peripheral blood, obtained 28 days after the second AZD1222 dose. The source of these receptors is an adult who received the AZD1222 COVID-19 vaccine. Both conserved end residues are part of each CDR3. The D gene is left open where the match is weak. Only some rows state a clone size, as once, few, many or a class for expanded clones.

clone size: .; V gene: TRBV5-6; J gene: TRBJ2-1; D gene: TRBD2; CDR3 protein: CASSRGLAGGNEQFF; CDR3 DNA: TGTGCCAGCAGCCGCGGACTAGCGGGGGGAAATGAGCAGTTCTTC
clone size: .; V gene: TRBV5-6; J gene: TRBJ2-3; D gene: TRBD1; CDR3 protein: CASSSQGAGTDTQYF; CDR3 DNA: TGTGCCAGCAGCTCCCAGGGGGCTGGCACAGATACGCAGTATTTT
clone size: .; V gene: TRBV6-5; J gene: TRBJ1-2; D gene: .; CDR3 protein: CASTAGSSFGDGYTF; CDR3 DNA: TGTGCCAGCACGGCGGGAAGCTCCTTTGGGGATGGCTACACCTTC
clone size: .; V gene: TRBV7-9; J gene: TRBJ1-5; D gene: TRBD1; CDR3 protein: CASSRGTGGLNQPQHF; CDR3 DNA: TGTGCCAGCAGCAGAGGGACAGGGGGGCTCAATCAGCCCCAGCATTTT
clone size: .; V gene: TRBV11-2; J gene: TRBJ2-3; D gene: TRBD2; CDR3 protein: CASSILAGGLTDTQYF; CDR3 DNA: TGTGCCAGCAGCATACTAGCGGGGGGCCTCACAGATACGCAGTATTTT
clone size: .; V gene: TRBV3-1/TRBV3-2; J gene: TRBJ2-7; D gene: .; CDR3 protein: CASSQDSGAGNFYEQYF; CDR3 DNA: TGTGCCAGCAGCCAAGATTCAGGGGCCGGGAACTTCTACGAGCAGTACTTC
clone size: .; V gene: TRBV5-4; J gene: TRBJ1-2; D gene: .; CDR3 protein: CASSLAGGGYTF; CDR3 DNA: TGTGCCAGCAGCTTGGCCGGGGGTGGCTACACCTTC
clone size: .; V gene: TRBV6-5; J gene: TRBJ2-3; D gene: .; CDR3 protein: CASSYSGTLGDTQYF; CDR3 DNA: TGTGCCAGCAGTTACTCGGGGACCCTCGGAGATACGCAGTATTTT
clone size: .; V gene: TRBV5-5; J gene: TRBJ1-5; D gene: .; CDR3 protein: CASSLGGRDGRFFSNQPQHF; CDR3 DNA: TGTGCCAGCAGCTTGGGTGGGCGGGACGGTCGCTTCTTTAGCAATCAGCCCCAGCATTTT
clone size: .; V gene: TRBV18; J gene: TRBJ1-2; D gene: .; CDR3 protein: CASSLQGTLWGYTF; CDR3 DNA: TGTGCCAGCTCACTTCAGGGGACACTCTGGGGCTACACCTTC
clone size: once; V gene: TRBV6-5; J gene: TRBJ1-2; D gene: .; CDR3 protein: CASSAYVGANYGYTF; CDR3 DNA: TGTGCCAGCAGCGCCTATGTTGGCGCTAACTATGGCTACACCTTC
clone size: .; V gene: TRBV3-1/TRBV3-2; J gene: TRBJ1-6; D gene: .; CDR3 protein: CASSQGVWRSYNSPLHF; CDR3 DNA: TGTGCCAGCAGCCAGGGTGTGTGGAGATCCTATAATTCACCCCTCCACTTT
clone size: .; V gene: TRBV6-2/TRBV6-3; J gene: TRBJ2-3; D gene: .; CDR3 protein: CASSLGRNTQYF; CDR3 DNA: TGTGCCAGCAGTCTGGGGAGAAATACGCAGTATTTT
clone size: .; V gene: TRBV27; J gene: TRBJ1-2; D gene: .; CDR3 protein: CASSGRGYGYTF; CDR3 DNA: TGTGCCAGCAGTGGCAGGGGCTATGGCTACACCTTC
clone size: .; V gene: TRBV19; J gene: TRBJ2-7; D gene: TRBD1; CDR3 protein: CASRPSGQGPLEQYF; CDR3 DNA: TGTGCCAGTAGACCATCGGGACAGGGACCCCTCGAGCAGTACTTC
clone size: .; V gene: TRBV2; J gene: TRBJ2-3; D gene: .; CDR3 protein: CASRQETDTQYF; CDR3 DNA: TGTGCCAGCAGACAGGAGACAGATACGCAGTATTTT
clone size: .; V gene: TRBV4-1; J gene: TRBJ1-2; D gene: .; CDR3 protein: CASSQDLGYGYTF; CDR3 DNA: TGCGCCAGCAGCCAAGACCTTGGTTATGGCTACACCTTC
clone size: .; V gene: TRBV7-9; J gene: TRBJ2-4; D gene: .; CDR3 protein: CASNPGGENIQYF; CDR3 DNA: TGTGCCAGCAACCCCGGTGGGGAAAACATTCAGTACTTC
clone size: .; V gene: TRBV6-2/TRBV6-3; J gene: TRBJ1-1; D gene: TRBD1; CDR3 protein: CASSSLSDRGQAFF; CDR3 DNA: TGTGCCAGCAGTTCCCTATCTGACAGGGGGCAGGCTTTCTTT
clone size: .; V gene: TRBV7-2; J gene: TRBJ2-5; D gene: .; CDR3 protein: CASSLERRIQETQYF; CDR3 DNA: TGTGCCAGCAGCTTAGAGAGACGGATCCAAGAGACCCAGTACTTC
clone size: .; V gene: TRBV6-4; J gene: TRBJ2-7; D gene: .; CDR3 protein: CASVLVLGNYEQYF; CDR3 DNA: TGTGCCAGCGTCTTAGTACTAGGAAACTACGAGCAGTACTTC
clone size: .; V gene: TRBV9; J gene: TRBJ1-6; D gene: .; CDR3 protein: CASSVVNRRGPYNSPLHF; CDR3 DNA: TGTGCCAGCAGCGTAGTTAACCGTCGCGGCCCTTATAATTCACCCCTCCACTTT
clone size: .; V gene: TRBV9; J gene: TRBJ2-1; D gene: TRBD1; CDR3 protein: CASSVGLGTGPYNEQFF; CDR3 DNA: TGTGCCAGCAGCGTAGGCCTGGGGACAGGGCCCTACAATGAGCAGTTCTTC
clone size: .; V gene: TRBV14; J gene: TRBJ2-1; D gene: .; CDR3 protein: CASSIVYEQFF; CDR3 DNA: TGTGCCAGCAGCATAGTTTATGAGCAGTTCTTC
clone size: .; V gene: TRBV6-1; J gene: TRBJ2-3; D gene: .; CDR3 protein: CASSEDMGGGGRTDTQYF; CDR3 DNA: TGTGCCAGCAGTGAAGATATGGGTGGCGGGGGCCGCACAGATACGCAGTATTTT
clone size: .; V gene: TRBV12-5; J gene: TRBJ1-2; D gene: TRBD1; CDR3 protein: CASGGPGQGPSYYGYTF; CDR3 DNA: TGTGCTAGTGGGGGACCGGGACAGGGGCCCTCCTACTATGGCTACACCTTC
clone size: .; V gene: TRBV6-1; J gene: TRBJ1-3; D gene: .; CDR3 protein: CASSEGGQRNTIYF; CDR3 DNA: TGTGCCAGCAGTGAAGGGGGGCAGAGAAACACCATATATTTT
clone size: .; V gene: TRBV3-1/TRBV3-2; J gene: TRBJ1-3; D gene: .; CDR3 protein: CASSRSNTIYF; CDR3 DNA: TGTGCCAGCAGCCGCTCAAACACCATATATTTT
clone size: .; V gene: TRBV4-3; J gene: TRBJ2-1; D gene: TRBD2; CDR3 protein: CASSQAYPQRGFNEQFF; CDR3 DNA: TGCGCCAGCAGCCAAGCTTACCCTCAGCGGGGGTTTAATGAGCAGTTCTTC
clone size: .; V gene: TRBV5-4; J gene: TRBJ1-1; D gene: TRBD1; CDR3 protein: CASSLGGGRNTEAFF; CDR3 DNA: TGTGCCAGCAGCTTGGGAGGGGGCCGGAACACTGAAGCTTTCTTT
clone size: .; V gene: TRBV2; J gene: TRBJ1-2; D gene: .; CDR3 protein: CASREVYGYTF; CDR3 DNA: TGTGCCAGCAGGGAAGTCTATGGCTACACCTTC
clone size: .; V gene: TRBV7-6; J gene: TRBJ2-3; D gene: TRBD2; CDR3 protein: CASSLGGLAGLTDTQYF; CDR3 DNA: TGTGCCAGCAGCTTAGGGGGACTAGCGGGGCTCACAGATACGCAGTATTTT
clone size: .; V gene: TRBV6-4; J gene: TRBJ2-7; D gene: .; CDR3 protein: CASGGWLSYEQYF; CDR3 DNA: TGTGCCAGTGGGGGGTGGCTATCCTACGAGCAGTACTTC
clone size: few; V gene: TRBV6-5; J gene: TRBJ2-7; D gene: .; CDR3 protein: CASTHTGRLSYEQYF; CDR3 DNA: TGTGCCAGCACGCACACAGGGAGATTATCCTACGAGCAGTACTTC
clone size: once; V gene: TRBV5-4; J gene: TRBJ1-5; D gene: .; CDR3 protein: CASSLWGSNQPQHF; CDR3 DNA: TGTGCCAGCAGCTTGTGGGGGAGCAATCAGCCCCAGCATTTT
clone size: .; V gene: TRBV30; J gene: TRBJ1-5; D gene: .; CDR3 protein: CVSALQPQHF; CDR3 DNA: TGTGTTAGTGCGCTTCAGCCCCAGCATTTT
clone size: .; V gene: TRBV2; J gene: TRBJ1-3; D gene: .; CDR3 protein: CASSEGRTSGNTIYF; CDR3 DNA: TGTGCCAGCAGTGAAGGGCGGACATCCGGAAACACCATATATTTT
clone size: .; V gene: TRBV7-6; J gene: TRBJ1-1; D gene: .; CDR3 protein: CASSSLGANTEAFF; CDR3 DNA: TGTGCCAGCAGCTCTCTCGGGGCTAACACTGAAGCTTTCTTT
clone size: .; V gene: TRBV18; J gene: TRBJ1-1; D gene: TRBD1; CDR3 protein: CASSPGQGGMNTEAFF; CDR3 DNA: TGTGCCAGCTCACCAGGACAGGGGGGAATGAACACTGAAGCTTTCTTT
clone size: .; V gene: TRBV19; J gene: TRBJ2-1; D gene: TRBD2; CDR3 protein: CASRTSGGVYNEQFF; CDR3 DNA: TGTGCCAGTCGGACTAGCGGGGGGGTATACAATGAGCAGTTCTTC
clone size: once; V gene: TRBV11-2; J gene: TRBJ2-7; D gene: .; CDR3 protein: CASSLRHETDLAYEQYF; CDR3 DNA: TGTGCCAGCAGCTTACGCCATGAGACAGATCTTGCCTACGAGCAGTACTTC